This T cell receptor beta chain was recorded in a study of CD8 T cells in ankylosing spondylitis. Whole-study findings and limits: Disease-linked clones were found to be CD8+ and relatively rare in peripheral blood.

One entry per CDR3 protein results from TCRdb running MiXCR on the 5' RACE reads. The sample lists under 150,000 distinct CDR3 sequences; 7% to 10% were seen once. This clonotype was counted only a few times. Its antigen remains unidentified. The specimen sequenced was blood, either unsorted or a sorted T cell fraction (not recorded which). This sequence was found in a male donor with ankylosing spondylitis or in good health (not recorded which).

The CDR3 loop is CSASVSATDTQYF. CDR3 coding DNA: TGCAGTGCTAGTGTTAGCGCCACAGATACGCAGTATTTT. The chain recombines TRBV20-1 with TRBJ2-3; tentative D call: TRBD2 (5 bases). Germline values: CDR1 DFQATT, CDR2 SNEGSKA (reference sequence). The CDR3 is made up of 13 amino acids. Trimming cost V 3 bases and J 2 bases, with 9 bases left between them.